Sequencing of this T cell receptor (beta chain) was carried out in a study of T cell responses to AZD1222 COVID-19 vaccine. Across the study: Second doses were pooled across both intervals (about 4 or about 12 weeks).

From germline, CDR1 is MNHEY and CDR2 SVGAGI. The CDR3 totals 13 residues. The V end was cut by 3 bases, the J end by 4 bases, with 9 bases between. The data were produced by immunoSEQ multiplex PCR, yet TCRdb's version contains in-frame clones alone and is incomplete. The data hold about 150,000 clones, with 85% to 95% observed a single time. Study conclusions and caveats: At baseline, seropositivity was found in only six AZD1222 recipients.

With regard to this clone: Its antigen is as yet unknown.

The source is an adult in good health. This chain joins TRBV6-5 and TRBJ1-1, with a tentative D call TRBD1 (6 bases). Specimen: peripheral blood, collected on day 0 of AZD1222 vaccination. CDR3 sequence: CASSYQQGTEAFF. In nucleotides, the CDR3 is TGTGCCAGCAGTTATCAACAGGGCACTGAAGCTTTCTTT.